Reported below is one TCR beta chain. Its antigen is as yet unknown. The data originate from a study of shared clonotypes between healthy human individuals. Regarding the study as a whole: Estimated richness was generally greater in naive than memory subsets.

The CDR3 loop spans 16 amino acids. The germline V gene encodes CDR1 MRHNA and CDR2 SNTAGT. V dropped 4 bases and J dropped 7 bases, with 20 bases sitting between them. Clones were read by immunoSEQ multiplex PCR, and TCRdb kept only the in-frame ones, dropping some. The repertoire holds about 2.4 million clones, with more than 90% as singletons. This chain connects TRBV6-4 to TRBJ2-1; D possibly corresponds to TRBD1 (6 bases). Sequencing used naive CD4+ T cells sorted from blood. Subset indicated: CD45RA+ positively selected. The clonotype originates from a man aged 18 to 29 in good health. The CDR3 protein is CASSGWAGDGRNEQFF. CDR3 DNA sequence: TGTGCCAGCAGTGGTTGGGCAGGGGATGGTAGAAATGAGCAGTTCTTC.